A selection of T cell receptor beta chains follows, all from one sample in a study of T cell repertoires in cytomegalovirus infection. TCRdb reanalysed the reads using MiXCR and keeps one entry per CDR3 protein. The sample includes 490,000 or so distinct CDR3 sequences, approximately 10% seen only once; the top ten take roughly a tenth. Sample: PBMCs. These receptors all come from a human donor in good health (CMV status not recorded). Some clones in this sample may be carry-over from other donors' samples. The CDR3 runs from the conserved cysteine through the conserved F or W. Fields, in order: V gene, J gene, D gene, clone size, CDR3 protein, CDR3 DNA. The D gene is left open where the match is weak. Rows give clone size only sometimes, using once, few, many, or a class for an expanded clone.

V gene: TRBV15
J gene: TRBJ1-6
D gene: NA
clone size: NA
CDR3 protein: CATSRQSNSPLHF
CDR3 DNA: TGTGCCACCAGCAGACAGTCCAATTCACCCCTCCACTTT

V gene: TRBV15
J gene: TRBJ2-7
D gene: NA
clone size: few
CDR3 protein: CATSRDRADEQYF
CDR3 DNA: TGTGCCACCAGCAGAGACAGGGCAGACGAGCAGTACTTC

V gene: TRBV28
J gene: TRBJ1-2
D gene: NA
clone size: many
CDR3 protein: CASYVLSYNGNYGYTF
CDR3 DNA: TGTGCCAGTTACGTTCTCTCGTATAACGGAAACTATGGCTACACCTTC

V gene: TRBV19
J gene: TRBJ2-3
D gene: NA
clone size: NA
CDR3 protein: CASTTRVPSDTQYF
CDR3 DNA: TGTGCCAGTACGACTCGGGTCCCCTCAGATACGCAGTATTTT

V gene: TRBV7-8
J gene: TRBJ2-7
D gene: NA
clone size: many
CDR3 protein: CASSPDFYQQYF
CDR3 DNA: TGTGCCAGCAGCCCCGACTTCTATCAGCAGTACTTC

V gene: TRBV4-1
J gene: TRBJ2-1
D gene: NA
clone size: many
CDR3 protein: CASRRGTEQFF
CDR3 DNA: TGCGCCAGCAGGAGAGGTACGGAGCAGTTCTTC

V gene: TRBV29-1
J gene: TRBJ2-1
D gene: TRBD1
clone size: few
CDR3 protein: CSVPGQGYHEQFF
CDR3 DNA: TGCAGCGTTCCGGGACAGGGTTACCATGAGCAGTTCTTC

V gene: TRBV14
J gene: TRBJ2-7
D gene: NA
clone size: NA
CDR3 protein: CASSLSGRGNTYEQYF
CDR3 DNA: TGTGCCAGCAGCCTCTCTGGCCGGGGAAACACCTACGAGCAGTACTTC

V gene: TRBV20-1
J gene: TRBJ2-2
D gene: TRBD1
clone size: NA
CDR3 protein: CSAMGQGRNTGELFF
CDR3 DNA: TGCAGTGCAATGGGACAGGGGAGAAACACCGGGGAGCTGTTTTTT

V gene: TRBV12-3/TRBV12-4
J gene: TRBJ1-5
D gene: NA
clone size: many
CDR3 protein: CASRTRSNQPQHF
CDR3 DNA: TGTGCCAGCAGGACCCGTAGCAATCAGCCCCAGCATTTT

V gene: TRBV10-1
J gene: TRBJ2-7
D gene: NA
clone size: few
CDR3 protein: CASSDTRGSYEQYF
CDR3 DNA: TGCGCCAGCAGTGACACTAGGGGCTCCTACGAGCAGTACTTC

V gene: TRBV6-4
J gene: TRBJ1-6
D gene: TRBD1
clone size: NA
CDR3 protein: CASRRSTGGQNSPLHF
CDR3 DNA: TGTGCCAGCAGAAGATCGACAGGGGGACAAAATTCACCCCTCCACTTT

V gene: TRBV24-1
J gene: TRBJ1-5
D gene: NA
clone size: few
CDR3 protein: CATSDPTNQPQHF
CDR3 DNA: TGTGCCACCAGTGATCCGACCAATCAGCCCCAGCATTTT

V gene: TRBV6-5
J gene: TRBJ1-1
D gene: NA
clone size: many
CDR3 protein: CASGWLNTEAFF
CDR3 DNA: TGTGCCAGCGGTTGGTTGAACACTGAAGCTTTCTTT

V gene: TRBV5-1
J gene: TRBJ2-1
D gene: NA
clone size: NA
CDR3 protein: CASNLGRSSDNEQFF
CDR3 DNA: TGCGCCAGCAATCTTGGGCGGTCTAGCGACAATGAGCAGTTCTTC

V gene: TRBV2
J gene: TRBJ2-7
D gene: TRBD2
clone size: many
CDR3 protein: CASRWRGGSNEQYF
CDR3 DNA: TGTGCCAGCCGATGGAGAGGCGGGAGTAACGAGCAGTACTTC

V gene: TRBV29-1
J gene: TRBJ2-2
D gene: NA
clone size: NA
CDR3 protein: CSVGTENTGELFF
CDR3 DNA: TGCAGCGTGGGAACAGAAAACACCGGGGAGCTGTTTTTT

V gene: TRBV6-4
J gene: TRBJ1-1
D gene: NA
clone size: few
CDR3 protein: CASSAIFGQLNTEAFF
CDR3 DNA: TGTGCCAGCAGCGCGATATTTGGTCAGTTGAACACTGAAGCTTTCTTT

V gene: TRBV12-3/TRBV12-4
J gene: TRBJ1-2
D gene: TRBD1
clone size: many
CDR3 protein: CASSLADRDYGYTF
CDR3 DNA: TGTGCCAGCAGTTTAGCGGACAGGGACTATGGCTACACCTTC

V gene: TRBV2
J gene: TRBJ1-5
D gene: TRBD1
clone size: many
CDR3 protein: CASNGGTDNQPQHF
CDR3 DNA: TGTGCCAGCAATGGAGGGACAGACAATCAGCCCCAGCATTTT

V gene: TRBV7-2
J gene: TRBJ1-5
D gene: NA
clone size: many
CDR3 protein: CASSFDTSNQPQHF
CDR3 DNA: TGTGCCAGCAGTTTCGACACGAGCAATCAGCCCCAGCATTTT

V gene: TRBV5-4
J gene: TRBJ1-3
D gene: NA
clone size: many
CDR3 protein: CASSPDQTGNTIYF
CDR3 DNA: TGTGCCAGCAGCCCGGACCAGACCGGAAACACCATATATTTT

V gene: TRBV7-3
J gene: TRBJ2-3
D gene: NA
clone size: many
CDR3 protein: CASSQPTDLGTDTQYF
CDR3 DNA: TGTGCCAGCAGCCAACCGACCGACCTGGGGACAGATACGCAGTATTTT

V gene: TRBV7-3
J gene: TRBJ2-4
D gene: NA
clone size: NA
CDR3 protein: CASSPTSGPIQYF
CDR3 DNA: TGTGCCAGCAGCCCTACATCCGGGCCCATTCAGTACTTC

V gene: TRBV6-2/TRBV6-3
J gene: TRBJ2-3
D gene: TRBD1
clone size: many
CDR3 protein: CASRQGETQYF
CDR3 DNA: TGTGCCAGCAGACAGGGGGAGACGCAGTATTTT

V gene: TRBV5-1
J gene: TRBJ2-7
D gene: NA
clone size: few
CDR3 protein: CASSWARTYEQYF
CDR3 DNA: TGCGCCAGCAGCTGGGCCAGGACCTACGAGCAGTACTTC

V gene: TRBV10-3
J gene: TRBJ1-1
D gene: NA
clone size: NA
CDR3 protein: CAISGLGIEAFF
CDR3 DNA: TGTGCCATCAGTGGTTTAGGAATAGAAGCTTTCTTT

V gene: TRBV7-6
J gene: TRBJ1-1
D gene: TRBD1
clone size: many
CDR3 protein: CASSSPGGYTEAFF
CDR3 DNA: TGTGCCAGCAGCTCGCCAGGGGGCTACACTGAAGCTTTCTTT

V gene: TRBV4-1
J gene: TRBJ1-4
D gene: NA
clone size: many
CDR3 protein: CASSQDRVGEKLFF
CDR3 DNA: TGCGCCAGCAGCCAAGACAGGGTCGGGGAAAAACTGTTTTTT

V gene: TRBV18
J gene: TRBJ1-5
D gene: TRBD1
clone size: few
CDR3 protein: CASSTGRDQPQHF
CDR3 DNA: TGTGCCAGCTCGACAGGGAGGGATCAGCCCCAGCATTTT

V gene: TRBV24-1
J gene: TRBJ2-1
D gene: TRBD1
clone size: few
CDR3 protein: CATSDPPGQGNNEQFF
CDR3 DNA: TGTGCCACCAGTGATCCTCCGGGACAGGGGAACAATGAGCAGTTCTTC

V gene: TRBV5-1
J gene: TRBJ1-2
D gene: NA
clone size: NA
CDR3 protein: CASSSRVPGVNYGYTF
CDR3 DNA: TGCGCCAGCAGCTCACGAGTGCCAGGAGTTAACTATGGCTACACCTTC

V gene: TRBV20-1
J gene: TRBJ2-1
D gene: NA
clone size: few
CDR3 protein: CSAREGGRSYNEQFF
CDR3 DNA: TGCAGTGCTAGAGAGGGCGGGCGGTCCTACAATGAGCAGTTCTTC

V gene: TRBV11-2
J gene: TRBJ2-3
D gene: TRBD2
clone size: once
CDR3 protein: CANTLYPGTSRSTDTQYF
CDR3 DNA: TGTGCCAACACCCTTTACCCCGGGACTAGCCGAAGCACAGATACGCAGTATTTT

V gene: TRBV5-1
J gene: TRBJ2-7
D gene: NA
clone size: many
CDR3 protein: CASSSLGATHNSYEQYF
CDR3 DNA: TGCGCCAGCAGCTCTCTGGGGGCCACGCACAACTCCTACGAGCAGTACTTC

V gene: TRBV7-9
J gene: TRBJ1-3
D gene: NA
clone size: many
CDR3 protein: CASSSSGVTGNTIYF
CDR3 DNA: TGTGCCAGCAGCTCCTCAGGCGTTACTGGAAACACCATATATTTT

V gene: TRBV25-1
J gene: TRBJ1-4
D gene: NA
clone size: many
CDR3 protein: CASSNGSGDAHEKLFF
CDR3 DNA: TGTGCCAGCAGTAACGGATCAGGCGATGCCCATGAAAAACTGTTTTTT

V gene: TRBV20-1
J gene: TRBJ2-2
D gene: TRBD2
clone size: few
CDR3 protein: CSASGTSVGELFF
CDR3 DNA: TGCAGTGCCTCGGGGACTAGCGTGGGGGAGCTGTTTTTT

V gene: TRBV28
J gene: TRBJ2-1
D gene: TRBD2
clone size: few
CDR3 protein: CASSSLAGRYNEQFF
CDR3 DNA: TGTGCCAGCAGTTCCCTAGCGGGACGCTACAATGAGCAGTTCTTC

V gene: TRBV20-1
J gene: TRBJ2-1
D gene: NA
clone size: NA
CDR3 protein: CSATRDEYNEQFF
CDR3 DNA: TGCAGTGCTACCCGGGACGAGTACAATGAGCAGTTCTTC

V gene: TRBV7-9
J gene: TRBJ2-7
D gene: NA
clone size: many
CDR3 protein: CASSLTDFGGEQYF
CDR3 DNA: TGTGCCAGCAGCTTAACGGATTTTGGGGGCGAGCAGTACTTC

V gene: TRBV28
J gene: TRBJ2-7
D gene: NA
clone size: few
CDR3 protein: CASRGWDRLEQYF
CDR3 DNA: TGTGCCAGCAGGGGTTGGGACCGCCTGGAGCAGTACTTC

V gene: TRBV20-1
J gene: TRBJ1-1
D gene: TRBD1
clone size: many
CDR3 protein: CIGPQGLNTEAFF
CDR3 DNA: TGCATAGGACCACAGGGGCTGAACACTGAAGCTTTCTTT

V gene: TRBV2
J gene: TRBJ1-2
D gene: NA
clone size: many
CDR3 protein: CASILTTSYGYTF
CDR3 DNA: TGTGCCAGCATTCTGACAACGAGCTATGGCTACACCTTC

V gene: TRBV6-6
J gene: TRBJ2-2
D gene: TRBD2
clone size: many
CDR3 protein: CASSYPPGGAGELFF
CDR3 DNA: TGTGCCAGCAGTTACCCCCCGGGAGGGGCTGGGGAGCTGTTTTTT

V gene: TRBV19
J gene: TRBJ2-5
D gene: TRBD1
clone size: many
CDR3 protein: CASSIPGQSPETQYF
CDR3 DNA: TGTGCCAGTAGTATTCCGGGACAGTCTCCGGAGACCCAGTACTTC

V gene: TRBV3-1
J gene: TRBJ2-7
D gene: TRBD2
clone size: NA
CDR3 protein: CASSQEGLAGGEQYF
CDR3 DNA: TGTGCCAGCAGCCAAGAAGGACTAGCGGGAGGCGAGCAGTACTTC

V gene: TRBV7-4
J gene: TRBJ2-7
D gene: NA
clone size: many
CDR3 protein: CASTPGDGREQYF
CDR3 DNA: TGTGCCAGCACCCCCGGTGACGGGCGCGAGCAGTACTTC

V gene: TRBV12-3/TRBV12-4
J gene: TRBJ2-7
D gene: TRBD2
clone size: many
CDR3 protein: CASSFTGGPYEQYF
CDR3 DNA: TGTGCCAGCAGTTTTACGGGAGGGCCTTACGAGCAGTACTTC

V gene: TRBV14
J gene: TRBJ2-3
D gene: NA
clone size: many
CDR3 protein: CASSQISTGLRAQYF
CDR3 DNA: TGTGCCAGCAGCCAAATTTCAACAGGGTTGCGAGCGCAGTATTTT

V gene: TRBV3-1
J gene: TRBJ1-1
D gene: TRBD1
clone size: many
CDR3 protein: CASSLQGGNTEAFF
CDR3 DNA: TGTGCCAGCAGCCTACAGGGGGGGAACACTGAAGCTTTCTTT

V gene: TRBV2
J gene: TRBJ2-5
D gene: TRBD2
clone size: many
CDR3 protein: CASRAPSGGRQETQYF
CDR3 DNA: TGTGCCAGCAGGGCCCCCAGCGGGGGTCGACAAGAGACCCAGTACTTC

V gene: TRBV11-2
J gene: TRBJ2-7
D gene: NA
clone size: few
CDR3 protein: CASSANTLGYEQYF
CDR3 DNA: TGTGCCAGCAGCGCGAACACCCTTGGCTACGAGCAGTACTTC

V gene: TRBV6-1
J gene: TRBJ1-5
D gene: NA
clone size: many
CDR3 protein: CASSGGGARGQPQHF
CDR3 DNA: TGTGCCAGCAGTGGCGGGGGGGCGCGAGGGCAGCCCCAGCATTTT

V gene: TRBV7-3
J gene: TRBJ1-5
D gene: NA
clone size: many
CDR3 protein: CASSLGASSFPGYSNQPQHF
CDR3 DNA: TGTGCCAGCAGCTTAGGGGCCTCTAGTTTCCCTGGGTATAGCAATCAGCCCCAGCATTTT

V gene: TRBV19
J gene: TRBJ2-4
D gene: NA
clone size: NA
CDR3 protein: CASSDIFSKNIQYF
CDR3 DNA: TGTGCCAGTAGCGATATCTTTTCCAAAAACATTCAGTACTTC

V gene: TRBV19
J gene: TRBJ1-5
D gene: NA
clone size: once
CDR3 protein: CASSYDYGNQPQHF
CDR3 DNA: TGTGCCAGTAGTTACGACTACGGCAATCAGCCCCAGCATTTT

V gene: TRBV6-5
J gene: TRBJ2-3
D gene: NA
clone size: few
CDR3 protein: CASSYSAAGTGRGGSTDTQYF
CDR3 DNA: TGTGCCAGCAGTTACTCGGCGGCGGGAACAGGCCGGGGCGGGAGCACAGATACGCAGTATTTT

V gene: TRBV12-3/TRBV12-4
J gene: TRBJ2-2
D gene: TRBD2
clone size: few
CDR3 protein: CASGLAANTGELFF
CDR3 DNA: TGTGCCAGCGGACTAGCGGCGAACACCGGGGAGCTGTTTTTT